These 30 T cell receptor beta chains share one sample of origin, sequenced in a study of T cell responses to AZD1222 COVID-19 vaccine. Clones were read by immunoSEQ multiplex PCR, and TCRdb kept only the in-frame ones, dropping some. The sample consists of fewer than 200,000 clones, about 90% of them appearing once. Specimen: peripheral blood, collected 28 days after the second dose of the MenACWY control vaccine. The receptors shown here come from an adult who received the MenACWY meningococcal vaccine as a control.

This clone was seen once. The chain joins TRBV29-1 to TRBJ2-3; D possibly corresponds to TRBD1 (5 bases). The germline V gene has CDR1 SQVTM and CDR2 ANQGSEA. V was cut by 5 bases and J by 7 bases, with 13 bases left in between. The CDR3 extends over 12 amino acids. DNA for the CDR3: TGCAGCGTTCCCCAGGGTTTAAATACGCAGTATTTT. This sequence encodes CSVPQGLNTQYF.

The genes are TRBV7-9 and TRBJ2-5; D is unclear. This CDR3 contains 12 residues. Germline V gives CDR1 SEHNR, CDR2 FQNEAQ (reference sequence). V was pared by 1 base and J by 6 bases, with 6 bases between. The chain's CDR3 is CASSLEVQTQYF. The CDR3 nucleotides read TGTGCCAGCAGCTTAGAGGTGCAGACCCAGTACTTC.

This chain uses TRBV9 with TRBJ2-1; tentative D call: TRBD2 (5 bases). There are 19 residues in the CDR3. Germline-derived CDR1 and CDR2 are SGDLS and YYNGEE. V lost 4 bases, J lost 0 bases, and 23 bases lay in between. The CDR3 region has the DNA TGTGCCAGCAGCCCCTACGGGAATTTTAAGTCGAGCTCCTACAATGAGCAGTTCTTC. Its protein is CASSPYGNFKSSSYNEQFF.

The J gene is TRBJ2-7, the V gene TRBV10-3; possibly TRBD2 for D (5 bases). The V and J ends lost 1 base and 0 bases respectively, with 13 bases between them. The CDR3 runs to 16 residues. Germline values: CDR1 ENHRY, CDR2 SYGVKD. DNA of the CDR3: TGTGCCATCAGTGAGTGGGTTAGCGCGGGCTCCTACGAGCAGTACTTC. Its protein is CAISEWVSAGSYEQYF.

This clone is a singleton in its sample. The CDR3 DNA is TGTGCCAGCAGCCTACGGGCCCATGAGCAGTTCTTC. Encoded protein: CASSLRAHEQFF. The chain carries TRBV6-2 or TRBV6-3 and TRBJ2-1; D uncertain. The CDR3 has 12 amino acids. The V end was cut by 6 bases, the J end by 8 bases, with 11 bases between. The germline CDR1 and CDR2 sequences are MNHEY and SVGEGT.

The CDR3 region has the DNA TGTGCCAGCCAGCCCGGGACAGGGGGTCACAATGAGCAGTTCTTC. Protein: CASQPGTGGHNEQFF. The chain employs TRBV28 and TRBJ2-1, with TRBD1 matching over 11 bases. Trimming took 8 bases from V and 5 from J; bases not matched to a gene: 8. Germline V lookup: CDR1 MDHEN, CDR2 SYDVKM. The CDR3 consists of 15 residues.

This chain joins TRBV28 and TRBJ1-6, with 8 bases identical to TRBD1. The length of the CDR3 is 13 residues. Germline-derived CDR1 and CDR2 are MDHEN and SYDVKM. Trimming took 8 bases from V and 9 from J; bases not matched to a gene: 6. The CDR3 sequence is CASRQGARSPLHF. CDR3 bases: TGTGCCAGCCGGCAGGGGGCGCGTTCACCCCTCCACTTT.

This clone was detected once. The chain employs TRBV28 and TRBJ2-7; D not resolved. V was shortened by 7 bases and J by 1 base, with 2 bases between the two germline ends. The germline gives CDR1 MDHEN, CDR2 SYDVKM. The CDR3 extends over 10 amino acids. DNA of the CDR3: TGTGCCAGCAAATCCTACGAGCAGTACTTC. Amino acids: CASKSYEQYF.

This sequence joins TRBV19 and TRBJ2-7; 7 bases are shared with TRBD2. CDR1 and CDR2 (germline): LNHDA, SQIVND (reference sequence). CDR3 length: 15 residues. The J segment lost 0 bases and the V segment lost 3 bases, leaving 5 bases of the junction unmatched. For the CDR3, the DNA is TGTGCCAGTAGTATTTGGGAGGGGAGCTCCTACGAGCAGTACTTC. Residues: CASSIWEGSSYEQYF.

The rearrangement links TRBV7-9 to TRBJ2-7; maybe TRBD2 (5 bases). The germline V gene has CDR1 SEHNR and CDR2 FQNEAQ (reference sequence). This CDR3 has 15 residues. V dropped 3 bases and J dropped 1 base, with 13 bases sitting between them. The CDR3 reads CASSFGDPRSYEQYF. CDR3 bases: TGTGCCAGCAGCTTCGGGGATCCAAGGTCCTACGAGCAGTACTTC.

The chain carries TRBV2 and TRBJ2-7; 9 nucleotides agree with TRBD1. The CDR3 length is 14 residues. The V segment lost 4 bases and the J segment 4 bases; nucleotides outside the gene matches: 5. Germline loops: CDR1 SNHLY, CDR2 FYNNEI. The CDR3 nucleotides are TGTGCCAGCAGTGGACAGGGGGTATTGTACGAGCAGTACTTC. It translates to CASSGQGVLYEQYF.

CDR3 DNA: TGCAGCGTTGTTGGGCAGGGGGGGACAGATACGCAGTATTTT. This translates into CSVVGQGGTDTQYF. The chain links TRBV29-1 to TRBJ2-3; perhaps D is TRBD1 or TRBD2 (7 bases each). Per the germline V gene, CDR1 is SQVTM and CDR2 is ANQGSEA. Trimming shortened V by 4 bases and J by 3 bases, and 14 bases separated the two germline ends. The CDR3 is 14 amino acids.

The CDR3 loop reads CASSAQAGQPQHF. The DNA of the CDR3 is TGTGCCAGCAGCGCCCAAGCGGGACAGCCCCAGCATTTT. The chain combines TRBV7-8 with TRBJ1-5, with D uncertain. CDR3 size: 13 residues. V was shortened by 5 bases and J by 7 bases, with 12 bases between the two germline ends. CDR1 SGHVS and CDR2 FQNEAQ come from the germline V gene.

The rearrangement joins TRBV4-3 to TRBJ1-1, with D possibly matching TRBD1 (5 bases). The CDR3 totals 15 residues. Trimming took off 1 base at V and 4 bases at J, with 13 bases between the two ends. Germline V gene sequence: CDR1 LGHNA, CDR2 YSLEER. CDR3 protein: CASSQATGVGTEAFF. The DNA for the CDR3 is TGCGCCAGCAGCCAAGCGACGGGGGTCGGCACTGAAGCTTTCTTT.

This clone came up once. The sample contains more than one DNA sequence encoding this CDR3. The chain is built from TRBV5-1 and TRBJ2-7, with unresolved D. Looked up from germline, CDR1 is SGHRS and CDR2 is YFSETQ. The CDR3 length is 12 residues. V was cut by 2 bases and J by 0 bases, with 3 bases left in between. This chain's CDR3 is CASSLPSYEQYF. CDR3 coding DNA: TGCGCCAGCAGCTTACCCTCCTACGAGCAGTACTTC.

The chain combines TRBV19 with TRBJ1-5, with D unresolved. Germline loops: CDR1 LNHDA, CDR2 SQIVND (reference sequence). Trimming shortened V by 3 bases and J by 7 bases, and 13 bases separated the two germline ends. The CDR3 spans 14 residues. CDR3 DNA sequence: TGTGCCAGTAGTATCATATCGGGATACCAGCCCCAGCATTTT. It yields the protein CASSIISGYQPQHF. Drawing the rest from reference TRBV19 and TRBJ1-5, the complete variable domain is DGGITQSPKYLFRKEGQNVTLSCEQNLNHDAMYWYRQDPGQGLRLIYYSQIVNDFQKGDIAEGYSVSREKKESFPLTVTSAQKNPTAFYLCASSIISGYQPQHFGDGTRLSIL.

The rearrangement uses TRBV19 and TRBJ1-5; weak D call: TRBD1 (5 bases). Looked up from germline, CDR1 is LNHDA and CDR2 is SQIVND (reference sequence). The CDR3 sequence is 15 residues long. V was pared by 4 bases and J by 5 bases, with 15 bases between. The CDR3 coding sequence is TGTGCCAGTAGTACGCCCCCGGGGGGGGATCAGCCCCAGCATTTT. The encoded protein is CASSTPPGGDQPQHF. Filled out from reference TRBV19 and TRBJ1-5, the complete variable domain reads DGGITQSPKYLFRKEGQNVTLSCEQNLNHDAMYWYRQDPGQGLRLIYYSQIVNDFQKGDIAEGYSVSREKKESFPLTVTSAQKNPTAFYLCASSTPPGGDQPQHFGDGTRLSIL.

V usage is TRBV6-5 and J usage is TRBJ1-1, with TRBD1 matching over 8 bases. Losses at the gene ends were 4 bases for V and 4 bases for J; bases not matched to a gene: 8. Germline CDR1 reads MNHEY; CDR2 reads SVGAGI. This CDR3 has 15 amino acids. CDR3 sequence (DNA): TGTGCCAGCAGTTTGACAGGGGTAGGACGCACTGAAGCTTTCTTT. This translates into CASSLTGVGRTEAFF.

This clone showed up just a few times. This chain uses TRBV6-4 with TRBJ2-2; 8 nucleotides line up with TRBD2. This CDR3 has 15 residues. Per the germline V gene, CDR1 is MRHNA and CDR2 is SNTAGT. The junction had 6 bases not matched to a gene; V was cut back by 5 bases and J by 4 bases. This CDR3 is CASSLYGRGTGELFF. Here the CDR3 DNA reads TGTGCCAGCAGTCTGTACGGGAGGGGCACCGGGGAGCTGTTTTTT.

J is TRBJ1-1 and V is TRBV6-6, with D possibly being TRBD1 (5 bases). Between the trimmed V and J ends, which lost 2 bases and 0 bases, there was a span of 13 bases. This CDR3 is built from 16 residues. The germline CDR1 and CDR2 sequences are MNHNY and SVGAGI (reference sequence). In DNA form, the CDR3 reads TGTGCCAGCAGTTACCATCAGGGACGGTTGAACACTGAAGCTTTCTTT. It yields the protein CASSYHQGRLNTEAFF.

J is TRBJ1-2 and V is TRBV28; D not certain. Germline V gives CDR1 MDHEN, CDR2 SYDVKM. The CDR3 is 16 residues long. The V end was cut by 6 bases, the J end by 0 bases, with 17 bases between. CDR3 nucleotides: TGTGCCAGCAGCGCCCCCTATGGTCCAGCTAACTATGGCTACACCTTC. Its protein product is CASSAPYGPANYGYTF.

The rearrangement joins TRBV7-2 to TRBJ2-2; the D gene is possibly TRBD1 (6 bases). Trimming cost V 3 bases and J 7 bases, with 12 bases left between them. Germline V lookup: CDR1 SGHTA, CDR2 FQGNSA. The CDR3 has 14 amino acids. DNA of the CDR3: TGTGCCAGCAGCTTCAGGGGTCAGGGCGGGGAGCTGTTTTTT. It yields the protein CASSFRGQGGELFF.

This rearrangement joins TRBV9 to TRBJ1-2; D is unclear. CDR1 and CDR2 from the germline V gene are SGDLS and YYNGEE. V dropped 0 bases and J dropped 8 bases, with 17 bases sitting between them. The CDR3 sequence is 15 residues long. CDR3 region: CASSVALMGSQGYTF. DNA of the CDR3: TGTGCCAGCAGCGTAGCGCTCATGGGCAGCCAGGGCTACACCTTC.

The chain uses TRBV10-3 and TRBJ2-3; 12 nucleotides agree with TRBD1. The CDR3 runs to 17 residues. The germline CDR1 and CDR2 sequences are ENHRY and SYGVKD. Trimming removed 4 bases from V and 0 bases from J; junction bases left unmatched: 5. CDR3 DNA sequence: TGTGCCATCAGTGGCCGGGACAGGGGGCGTAGCACAGATACGCAGTATTTT. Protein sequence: CAISGRDRGRSTDTQYF.

DNA for the CDR3: TGTGCCAGCAGCCAAGAGAGGCAGGGAAATCAGCCCCAGCATTTT. Residues: CASSQERQGNQPQHF. The V call is TRBV14, the J call TRBJ1-5; a possible D gene is TRBD1 (5 bases). This CDR3 comprises 15 residues. Trimming cost V 0 bases and J 4 bases, with 10 bases left between them. CDR1 and CDR2 from the germline V gene are SGHDN and FVKESK.

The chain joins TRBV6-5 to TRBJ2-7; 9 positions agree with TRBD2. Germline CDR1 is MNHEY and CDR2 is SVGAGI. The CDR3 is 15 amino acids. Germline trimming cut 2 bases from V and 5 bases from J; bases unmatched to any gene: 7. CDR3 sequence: CASSYTGTSKNEQYF. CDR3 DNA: TGTGCCAGCAGTTACACCGGGACTAGCAAGAACGAGCAGTACTTC.

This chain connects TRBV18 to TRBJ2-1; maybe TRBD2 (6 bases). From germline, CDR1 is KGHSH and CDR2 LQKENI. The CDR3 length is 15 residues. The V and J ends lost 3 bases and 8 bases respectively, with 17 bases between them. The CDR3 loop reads CASSPGEARRDEQFF. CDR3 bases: TGTGCCAGCTCACCGGGGGAGGCGAGGAGGGATGAGCAGTTCTTC.

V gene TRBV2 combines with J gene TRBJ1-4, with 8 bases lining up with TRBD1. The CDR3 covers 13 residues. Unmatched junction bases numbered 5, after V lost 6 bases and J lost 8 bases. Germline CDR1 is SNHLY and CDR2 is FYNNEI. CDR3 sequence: CASSRQGSEKLFF. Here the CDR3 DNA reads TGTGCCAGCAGCCGACAGGGGAGCGAAAAACTGTTTTTT. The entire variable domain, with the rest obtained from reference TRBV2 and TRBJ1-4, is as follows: EPEVTQTPSHQVTQMGQEVILRCVPISNHLYFYWYRQILGQKVEFLVSFYNNEISEKSEIFDDQFSVERPDGSNFTLKIRSTKLEDSAMYFCASSRQGSEKLFFGSGTQLSVL.

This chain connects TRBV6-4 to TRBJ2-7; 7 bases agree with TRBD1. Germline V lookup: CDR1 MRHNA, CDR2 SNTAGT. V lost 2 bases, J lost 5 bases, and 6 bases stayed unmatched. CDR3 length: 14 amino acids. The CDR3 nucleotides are TGTGCCAGCAGTGACCATCAAGACAGGGACGAGCAGTACTTC. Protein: CASSDHQDRDEQYF.

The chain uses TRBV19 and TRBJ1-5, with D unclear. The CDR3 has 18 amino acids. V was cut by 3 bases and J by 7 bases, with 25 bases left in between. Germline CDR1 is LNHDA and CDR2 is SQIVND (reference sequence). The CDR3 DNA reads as TGTGCCAGTAGTATTTTGAGGTTTCAAGGGCGGGCAAGGCAGCCCCAGCATTTT. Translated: CASSILRFQGRARQPQHF.